The text below deals with one TCR beta chain. Which antigen it targets is not known. No much larger clone exists at a distance of one base, and base qualities are not known. In Seattle, one collaborating source enrolled patients while the infection was active and tracked those patients longitudinally over the course of disease. Whole blood was collected in K2EDTA tubes by collaborating institutions according to the institutions' own protocols. Collaborator samples were shipped for TCRbeta analysis as frozen whole blood, isolated PBMCs, or DNA extracted from either sample type. TCRbeta CDR3 regions were amplified from genomic DNA using the immunoSEQ Assay, a bias-controlled multiplex PCR. In the paper's pipeline: Within the assay, amplification of reference gene primers was used to estimate how many nucleated cells each sample contained. To quantify the absolute abundance of each unique TCRbeta CDR3 rearrangement, sequence reads were collapsed and filtered. Productive Simpson clonality was computed per sample as the square root of Simpson's diversity index over productive rearrangements. TCRdb provides this immuneACCESS table in a form limited to in-frame rearrangements. Some clones are lacking; in checked studies, under half of them reflect an unresolved V gene, and why the rest are absent is not known. V and J calls and clone size are those listed in that table; D and trimming were worked out from the DNA. Within this sample are roughly 320,000 clones, with 85% to 90% of them counted one time only. The ten biggest clones cover 1.8% of the sample.

Unmatched junction bases come to 4, with V trimmed by 1 base and J by 6 bases. The germline V gene specifies SGHTA as CDR1 and FQGNSA as CDR2. The CDR3 numbers 17 residues from cysteine through phenylalanine. Only the CDR3 region is kept as DNA, spanning 51 bases read in frame from base 1. The entry originates in a study of blood T cell repertoires in COVID-19 (dated by TCRdb to the early 2020s). Broadly, across the study: Samples covering the acute and convalescent phases of COVID-19 were provided by collaborators in the United States, Italy and Spain. The repertoires were released in a freely available public database intended as a resource for research on the immune response to SARS-CoV-2. The material from the prospective study consisted of cDNA or gDNA derived from T cells, B-cell-depleted T cells, or PBMCs. Where HLA class I and class II types were available, the types were taken from metadata supplied by the sample provider, not from assay-based typing. Sample metadata almost always included a de-identified subject ID, COVID-19 status, age in years and sex. Deeply sampled blood TCRbeta repertoires from subjects exposed to, actively infected with, or recovered from COVID-19 were included in the dataset. Samples came from the ongoing ImmuneRACE study (first 160 participants) plus 1,254 subjects from 6 global collaborators.

The paper's findings and limits, for the study overall: Clinical and demographic metadata were provided uncurated, with the amount varying by source and participant.

The TCR sequence derives from a woman aged 30 to 39 with COVID-19, enrolled during active disease. Sequenced input: peripheral blood. The chain employs TRBV7-2 and TRBJ1-6; TRBD1 agrees with 12 junctional bases. The CDR3 corresponds to CASSLVGQGAFNSPLHF. DNA sequence: TGTGCCAGCAGCTTAGTGGGACAGGGGGCATTTAATTCACCCCTCCACTTT.